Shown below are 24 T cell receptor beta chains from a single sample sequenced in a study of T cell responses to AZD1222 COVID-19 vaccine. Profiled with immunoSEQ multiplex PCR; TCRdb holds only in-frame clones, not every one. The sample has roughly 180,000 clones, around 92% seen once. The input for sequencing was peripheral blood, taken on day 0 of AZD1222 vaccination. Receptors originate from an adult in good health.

The CDR3 sequence: CASHGALREARETQYF. The CDR3 bases are TGTGCCAGCCATGGGGCACTGCGGGAGGCGAGGGAGACCCAGTACTTC. V usage is TRBV12-1 and J usage is TRBJ2-5; the table's D call of TRBD2 was not tested on the DNA. TRBV12-1 is deemed a pseudogene. CDR3 length: 16 amino acids.

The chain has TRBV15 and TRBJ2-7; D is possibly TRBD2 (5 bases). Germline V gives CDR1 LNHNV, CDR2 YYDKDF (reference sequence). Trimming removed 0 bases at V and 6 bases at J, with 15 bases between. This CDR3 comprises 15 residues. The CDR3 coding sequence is TGTGCCACCAGCAGAGAAAGCGGCCTCGGGTTCGAGCAGTACTTC. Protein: CATSRESGLGFEQYF.

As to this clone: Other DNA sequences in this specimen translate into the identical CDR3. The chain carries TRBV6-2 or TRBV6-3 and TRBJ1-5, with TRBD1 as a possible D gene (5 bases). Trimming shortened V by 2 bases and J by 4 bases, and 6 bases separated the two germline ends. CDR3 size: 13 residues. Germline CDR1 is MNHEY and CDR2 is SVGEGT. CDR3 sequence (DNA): TGTGCCAGCAGTTACGGGGGAAATCAGCCCCAGCATTTT. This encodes CASSYGGNQPQHF.

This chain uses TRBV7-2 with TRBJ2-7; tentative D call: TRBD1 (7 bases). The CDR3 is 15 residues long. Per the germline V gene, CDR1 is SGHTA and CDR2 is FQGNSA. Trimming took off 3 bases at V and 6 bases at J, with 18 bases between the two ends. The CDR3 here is CASSFRGTDFSEQYF. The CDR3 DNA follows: TGTGCCAGCAGCTTCCGCGGGACAGATTTCTCCGAGCAGTACTTC.

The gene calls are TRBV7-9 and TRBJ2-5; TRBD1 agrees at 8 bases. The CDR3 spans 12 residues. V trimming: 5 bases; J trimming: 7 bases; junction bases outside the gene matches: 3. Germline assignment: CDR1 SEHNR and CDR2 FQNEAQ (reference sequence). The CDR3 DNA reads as TGTGCCAGCAGCCCAGGGGGCAGGACCCAGTACTTC. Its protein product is CASSPGGRTQYF.

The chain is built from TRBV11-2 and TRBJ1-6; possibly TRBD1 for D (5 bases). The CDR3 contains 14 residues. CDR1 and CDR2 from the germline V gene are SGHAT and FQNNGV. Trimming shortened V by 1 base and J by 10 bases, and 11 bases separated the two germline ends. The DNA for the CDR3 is TGTGCCAGCAGCTTAGGCAGGGTAGAGTCACCCCTCCACTTT. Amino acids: CASSLGRVESPLHF.

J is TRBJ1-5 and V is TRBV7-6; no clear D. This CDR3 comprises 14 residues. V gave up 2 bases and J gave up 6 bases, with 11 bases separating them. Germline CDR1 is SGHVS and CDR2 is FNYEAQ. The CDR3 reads CASSLYGPVQPQHF. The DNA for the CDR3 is TGTGCCAGCAGCTTATACGGTCCGGTTCAGCCCCAGCATTTT.

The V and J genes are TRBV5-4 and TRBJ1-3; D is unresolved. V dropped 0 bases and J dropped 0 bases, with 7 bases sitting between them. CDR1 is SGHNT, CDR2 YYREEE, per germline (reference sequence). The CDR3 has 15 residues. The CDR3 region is CASSLGSRSGNTIYF. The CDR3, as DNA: TGTGCCAGCAGCTTGGGGTCCCGCTCTGGAAACACCATATATTTT.

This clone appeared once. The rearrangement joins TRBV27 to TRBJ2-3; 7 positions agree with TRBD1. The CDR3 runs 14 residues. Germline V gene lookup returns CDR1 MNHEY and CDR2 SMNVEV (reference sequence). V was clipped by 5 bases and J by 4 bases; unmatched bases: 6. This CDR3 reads CASSTGTAADTQYF. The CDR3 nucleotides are TGTGCCAGCAGTACGGGGACAGCCGCAGATACGCAGTATTTT.

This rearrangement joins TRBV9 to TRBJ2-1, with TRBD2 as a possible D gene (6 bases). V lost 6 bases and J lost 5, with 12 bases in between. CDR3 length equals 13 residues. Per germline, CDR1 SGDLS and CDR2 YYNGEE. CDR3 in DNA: TGTGCCAGCAACCCCGGGACTGACAATGAGCAGTTCTTC. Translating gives CASNPGTDNEQFF.

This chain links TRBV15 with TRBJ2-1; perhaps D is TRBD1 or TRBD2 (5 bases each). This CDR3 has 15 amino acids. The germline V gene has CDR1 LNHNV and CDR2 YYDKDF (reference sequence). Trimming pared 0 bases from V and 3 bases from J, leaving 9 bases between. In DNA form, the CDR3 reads TGTGCCACCAGCAGAGATCTGGGGGTCTACAATGAGCAGTTCTTC. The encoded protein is CATSRDLGVYNEQFF.

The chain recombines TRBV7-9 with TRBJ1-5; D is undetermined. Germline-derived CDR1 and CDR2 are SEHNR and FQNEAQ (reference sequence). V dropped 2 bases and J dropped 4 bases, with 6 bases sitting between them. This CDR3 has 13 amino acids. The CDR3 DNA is TGTGCCAGCAGCTTAAGATCGAATCAGCCCCAGCATTTT. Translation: CASSLRSNQPQHF.

The CDR3: CASSPADRGNTGELFF. The CDR3 DNA reads TGTGCCAGCTCACCGGCCGACAGGGGGAACACCGGGGAGCTGTTTTTT. The J gene is TRBJ2-2, the V gene TRBV18, with 8 bases identical to TRBD1. Losses at the gene ends were 3 bases for V and 1 base for J; bases not matched to a gene: 4. The CDR3 totals 16 residues. In germline, CDR1 is KGHSH, CDR2 LQKENI. Looking up the rest from reference TRBV18 and TRBJ2-2 gives the full variable domain: NAGVMQNPRHLVRRRGQEARLRCSPMKGHSHVYWYRQLPEEGLKFMVYLQKENIIDESGMPKERFSAEFPKEGPSILRIQQVVRGDSAAYFCASSPADRGNTGELFFGEGSRLTVL.

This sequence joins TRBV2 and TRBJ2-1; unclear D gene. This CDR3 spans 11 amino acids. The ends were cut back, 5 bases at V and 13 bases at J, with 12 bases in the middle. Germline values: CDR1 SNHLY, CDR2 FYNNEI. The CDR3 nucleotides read TGTGCCAGCAGTACTCGGACCCAACAGTTCTTC. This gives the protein CASSTRTQQFF.

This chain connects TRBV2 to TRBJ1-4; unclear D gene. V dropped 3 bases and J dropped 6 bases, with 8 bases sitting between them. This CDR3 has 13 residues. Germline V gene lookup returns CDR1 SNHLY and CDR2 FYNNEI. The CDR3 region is CASSDMAHEKLFF. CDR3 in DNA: TGTGCCAGCAGTGACATGGCACATGAAAAACTGTTTTTT.

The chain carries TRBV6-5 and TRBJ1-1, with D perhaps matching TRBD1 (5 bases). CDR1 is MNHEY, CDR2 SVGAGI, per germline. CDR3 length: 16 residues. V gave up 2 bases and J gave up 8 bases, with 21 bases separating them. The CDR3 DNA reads TGTGCCAGCAGTTACGCGACGGGAGGGGAAGGATTAGAAGCTTTCTTT. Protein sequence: CASSYATGGEGLEAFF.

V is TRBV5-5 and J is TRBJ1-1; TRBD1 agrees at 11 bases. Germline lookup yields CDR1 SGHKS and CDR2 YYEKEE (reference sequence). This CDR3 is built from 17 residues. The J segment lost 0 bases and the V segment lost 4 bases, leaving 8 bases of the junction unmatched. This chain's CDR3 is CASSGGTGGKLNTEAFF. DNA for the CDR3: TGTGCCAGCAGCGGCGGGACAGGGGGGAAACTGAACACTGAAGCTTTCTTT.

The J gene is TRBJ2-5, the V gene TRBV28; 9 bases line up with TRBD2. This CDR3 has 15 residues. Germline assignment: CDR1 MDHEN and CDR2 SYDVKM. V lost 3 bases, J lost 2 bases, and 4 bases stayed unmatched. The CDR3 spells CASSFGLALQETQYF. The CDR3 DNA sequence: TGTGCCAGCAGTTTTGGACTAGCGTTACAAGAGACCCAGTACTTC.

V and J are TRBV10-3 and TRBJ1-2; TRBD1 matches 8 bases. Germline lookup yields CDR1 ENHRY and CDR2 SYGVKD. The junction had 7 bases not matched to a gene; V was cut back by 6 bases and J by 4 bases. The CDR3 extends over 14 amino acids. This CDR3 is CAISMAGGGYGYTF. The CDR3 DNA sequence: TGTGCCATCAGCATGGCAGGGGGCGGCTATGGCTACACCTTC.

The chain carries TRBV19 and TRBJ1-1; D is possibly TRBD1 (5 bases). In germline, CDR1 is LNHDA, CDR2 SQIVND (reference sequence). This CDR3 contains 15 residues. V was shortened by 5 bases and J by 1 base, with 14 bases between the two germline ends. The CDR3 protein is CASSRGEVWNTEAFF. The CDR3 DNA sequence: TGTGCCAGTAGTCGGGGGGAGGTTTGGAACACTGAAGCTTTCTTT. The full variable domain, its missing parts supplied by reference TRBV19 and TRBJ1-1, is DGGITQSPKYLFRKEGQNVTLSCEQNLNHDAMYWYRQDPGQGLRLIYYSQIVNDFQKGDIAEGYSVSREKKESFPLTVTSAQKNPTAFYLCASSRGEVWNTEAFFGQGTRLTVV.

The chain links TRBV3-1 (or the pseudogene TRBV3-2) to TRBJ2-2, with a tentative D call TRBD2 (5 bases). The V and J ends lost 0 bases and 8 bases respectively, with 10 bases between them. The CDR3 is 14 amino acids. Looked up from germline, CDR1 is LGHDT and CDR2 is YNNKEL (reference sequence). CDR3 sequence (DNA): TGTGCCAGCAGCCAAGATCACGGGGTTGGGGAGCTGTTTTTT. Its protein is CASSQDHGVGELFF.

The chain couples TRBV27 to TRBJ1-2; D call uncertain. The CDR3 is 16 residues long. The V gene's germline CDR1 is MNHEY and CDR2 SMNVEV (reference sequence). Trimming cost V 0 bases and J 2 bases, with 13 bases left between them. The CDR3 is CASSLSVGGWNYGYTF. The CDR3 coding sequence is TGTGCCAGCAGTTTATCAGTAGGAGGGTGGAACTATGGCTACACCTTC.

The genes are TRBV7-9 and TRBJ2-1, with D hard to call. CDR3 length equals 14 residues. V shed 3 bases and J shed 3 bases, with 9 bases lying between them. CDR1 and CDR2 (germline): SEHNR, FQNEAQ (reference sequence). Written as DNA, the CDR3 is TGTGCCAGCAGCTTTCAAGGGAACTACAATGAGCAGTTCTTC. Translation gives CASSFQGNYNEQFF.

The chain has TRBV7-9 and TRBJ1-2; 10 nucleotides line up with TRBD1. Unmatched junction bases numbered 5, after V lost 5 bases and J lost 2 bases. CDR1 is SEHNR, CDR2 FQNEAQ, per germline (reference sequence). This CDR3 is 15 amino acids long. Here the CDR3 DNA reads TGTGCCAGCAGCGTATGGGACAGGGGAAACTATGGCTACACCTTC. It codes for CASSVWDRGNYGYTF. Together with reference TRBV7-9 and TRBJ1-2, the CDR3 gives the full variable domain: DTGVSQNPRHKITKRGQNVTFRCDPISEHNRLYWYRQTLGQGPEFLTYFQNEAQLEKSRLLSDRFSAERPKGSFSTLEIQRTEQGDSAMYLCASSVWDRGNYGYTFGSGTRLTVV.